Presented here are 24 T cell receptor beta chains from one specimen sequenced in a study of T cell responses to AZD1222 COVID-19 vaccine. Libraries were prepared by immunoSEQ multiplex PCR; TCRdb keeps only in-frame clonotypes and omits some of them. The sample consists of approximately 96,000 clones, around nine tenths of them appearing once. The specimen comprised peripheral blood, sampled 28 days after the second AZD1222 dose. These receptors all come from an adult who received the AZD1222 COVID-19 vaccine.

V gene TRBV19 combines with J gene TRBJ1-1, with 8 bases fitting TRBD1. V shed 6 bases, J shed 0 bases, and the junction held 9 bases outside the gene matches. CDR3 length equals 16 residues. The germline CDR1 and CDR2 sequences are LNHDA and SQIVND (reference sequence). CDR3 sequence: CASRDPRQGMNTEAFF. The CDR3, as DNA: TGTGCCAGTAGGGACCCTCGACAGGGGATGAACACTGAAGCTTTCTTT.

This rearrangement joins TRBV10-1 to TRBJ1-1; a possible D gene is TRBD1 (5 bases). Trimming took off 2 bases at V and 1 base at J, with 5 bases between the two ends. The germline gives CDR1 WNHNN, CDR2 SYGVQD (reference sequence). CDR3 size: 13 residues. The CDR3 DNA is TGCGCCAGCAGTGAGAGGGGGAACACTGAAGCTTTCTTT. Its protein is CASSERGNTEAFF.

This chain uses TRBV21-1 with TRBJ1-2; whether TRBD1, the table's D call, matches the DNA was not checked. TRBV21-1 constitutes a pseudogene. The CDR3 sequence is 15 residues long. The CDR3 is CASSLSRGRKYGYTF. DNA for the CDR3: TGTGCCAGCAGCCTATCCAGGGGAAGAAAGTATGGCTACACCTTC.

The chain recombines TRBV11-3 with TRBJ2-3; TRBD2 agrees at 9 bases. V trimming: 1 base; J trimming: 1 base; junction bases outside the gene matches: 0. This CDR3 comprises 15 residues. Per germline, CDR1 SGHNT and CDR2 YENEEA. CDR3 DNA: TGTGCCAGCAGCTTAGGGACTAGCGGCACAGATACGCAGTATTTT. It translates to CASSLGTSGTDTQYF.

J is TRBJ2-1 and V is TRBV19, with D tentatively TRBD1 or TRBD2 (5 bases each). V gave up 5 bases and J gave up 6 bases, with 20 bases separating them. The germline V gene encodes CDR1 LNHDA and CDR2 SQIVND (reference sequence). The CDR3 has 16 residues. CDR3 nucleotide sequence: TGTGCCAGTAGTGTTCTGGGGGTTCGAGTCACCAATGAGCAGTTCTTC. Amino acids: CASSVLGVRVTNEQFF.

The gene calls are TRBV27 and TRBJ2-3, with 15 bases aligning to TRBD2. Trimming removed 2 bases from V and 2 bases from J; junction bases left unmatched: 5. This CDR3 has 18 residues. Per germline, CDR1 MNHEY and CDR2 SMNVEV (reference sequence). The CDR3 DNA follows: TGTGCCAGCAGTTTAGGACTAGCGGGAGGGCCTCACACAGATACGCAGTATTTT. As protein: CASSLGLAGGPHTDTQYF.

Of note for this clone: At the DNA level, this CDR3 is encoded by other sequences in the same sample as well. The V and J genes are TRBV9 and TRBJ1-5, with D possibly TRBD1 on 6 matching bases. Trimming stripped 0 bases from V and 4 bases from J, with 8 bases between. The CDR3 is made up of 14 amino acids. Germline CDR1 is SGDLS and CDR2 is YYNGEE. The CDR3 DNA is TGTGCCAGCAGCGTAGCGGACAGTAATCAGCCCCAGCATTTT. Protein: CASSVADSNQPQHF.

The count of this clone is one. J is TRBJ1-5 and V is TRBV5-1; 8 nucleotides line up with TRBD1. The CDR3 sequence is 17 residues long. The junction had 12 bases not matched to a gene; V was cut back by 0 bases and J by 7 bases. Germline CDR1 and CDR2: SGHRS and YFSETQ. CDR3 residues: CASSLGPTGGGKQPQHF. CDR3 nucleotide sequence: TGCGCCAGCAGCTTGGGGCCAACAGGGGGTGGGAAGCAGCCCCAGCATTTT.

The gene calls are TRBV19 and TRBJ2-4; the D gene is possibly TRBD1 (5 bases). V lost 3 bases to trimming and J lost 3 bases, with 18 bases between them. Germline-derived CDR1 and CDR2 are LNHDA and SQIVND (reference sequence). The CDR3 extends over 17 amino acids. The DNA for the CDR3 is TGTGCCAGTAGTATGGGGCTAGGCGGACCTGTCAAAAACATTCAGTACTTC. This sequence encodes CASSMGLGGPVKNIQYF.

The V gene is TRBV12-3 or TRBV12-4, the J gene TRBJ1-5, with D hard to call. This CDR3 comprises 13 residues. Trimming cost V 2 bases and J 7 bases, with 9 bases left between them. The CDR3 DNA reads as TGTGCCAGCAGTTTATGGGAAGGGCAGCCCCAGCATTTT. Translated, it gives CASSLWEGQPQHF.

The chain uses TRBV7-6 and TRBJ1-5, with D perhaps matching TRBD1 (5 bases). CDR1 SGHVS and CDR2 FNYEAQ come from the germline V gene. Trimming took off 5 bases at V and 7 bases at J, with 18 bases between the two ends. The CDR3 sequence is 15 residues long. In DNA form, the CDR3 reads TGTGCCAGCAGCCCTATTCGGGGCCCAGTCCAGCCCCAGCATTTT. Protein sequence: CASSPIRGPVQPQHF.

The chain has TRBV28 and TRBJ2-7; no definite D call. Trimming took off 8 bases at V and 3 bases at J, with 5 bases between the two ends. This CDR3 contains 10 residues. Per the germline V gene, CDR1 is MDHEN and CDR2 is SYDVKM. The CDR3 bases are TGTGCCAGCGGCAACTACGAGCAGTACTTC. This codes for CASGNYEQYF.

This sequence joins TRBV15 and TRBJ1-5; D is possibly TRBD1 (5 bases). This CDR3 spans 17 amino acids. Trimming cost V 2 bases and J 2 bases, with 16 bases left between them. Germline values: CDR1 LNHNV, CDR2 YYDKDF (reference sequence). In nucleotides, the CDR3 is TGTGCCACCAGCAGACTATCAGGGTTAGGGGGCAATCAGCCCCAGCATTTT. It translates to CATSRLSGLGGNQPQHF.

The chain links TRBV25-1 to TRBJ1-2; D not resolved. The CDR3 loop spans 12 amino acids. Germline assignment: CDR1 MGHDK and CDR2 SYGVNS. Trimming took 6 bases from V and 4 from J, leaving 9 bases between them. This chain's CDR3 is CASRDVLYGYTF. DNA for the CDR3: TGTGCCAGCAGGGACGTACTCTATGGCTACACCTTC.

V is TRBV5-1 and J is TRBJ2-3, with D perhaps TRBD1 (5 bases). The CDR3 runs to 14 residues. V lost 4 bases and J lost 2, with 11 bases in between. The germline gives CDR1 SGHRS, CDR2 YFSETQ. CDR3 residues: CASSTGRNTDTQYF. In nucleotides, the CDR3 is TGCGCCAGCAGCACAGGACGTAACACAGATACGCAGTATTTT.

This chain connects TRBV28 to TRBJ2-7; tentatively, D is TRBD1 or TRBD2 (5 bases each). V was shortened by 3 bases and J by 6 bases, with 15 bases between the two germline ends. The CDR3 is made up of 14 amino acids. Germline V gene data show CDR1 as MDHEN and CDR2 as SYDVKM. The CDR3 DNA sequence: TGTGCCAGCAGTTTGGGACCAACTTTATCCGAGCAGTACTTC. Protein product: CASSLGPTLSEQYF.

The V and J genes are TRBV4-2 and TRBJ2-1; 10 nucleotides match TRBD2. Looked up from germline, CDR1 is LGHNA and CDR2 is YNFKEQ. The J segment lost 4 bases and the V segment lost 3 bases, leaving 6 bases of the junction unmatched. The CDR3 contains 16 residues. Written as DNA, the CDR3 is TGTGCCAGCAGCCACCAAGCGACTAGCGGGTACAATGAGCAGTTCTTC. Its protein product is CASSHQATSGYNEQFF.

The chain recombines TRBV12-3 or TRBV12-4 with TRBJ1-1; no firm D call. This CDR3 comprises 12 residues. The V gene lost 7 bases and the J gene lost 3 bases, with 9 bases spanning the gap. The CDR3 DNA is TGTGCCAGCACTATAGGAGACACTGAAGCTTTCTTT. Protein product: CASTIGDTEAFF.

V usage is TRBV5-4 and J usage is TRBJ1-1; unclear D gene. V lost 4 bases and J 3 bases, leaving 13 bases between the germline ends. The CDR3 sequence is 14 residues long. In germline, CDR1 is SGHNT, CDR2 YYREEE (reference sequence). The CDR3 DNA is TGTGCCAGCAGCCGCTACGCGCCGGACACTGAAGCTTTCTTT. Protein: CASSRYAPDTEAFF.

The chain employs TRBV3-1 (or the pseudogene TRBV3-2) and TRBJ1-6; D is ambiguous. CDR3 length: 12 residues. The germline V gene encodes CDR1 LGHDT and CDR2 YNNKEL (reference sequence). Trimming removed 1 base from V and 9 bases from J, with 4 bases in between. The CDR3 protein is CASSQARSPLHF. The DNA of the CDR3 is TGTGCCAGCAGCCAAGCTCGTTCACCCCTCCACTTT.

The J gene is TRBJ1-1, the V gene TRBV6-2 or TRBV6-3; D not resolved. Germline V gives CDR1 MNHEY, CDR2 SVGEGT. The V end was cut by 5 bases, the J end by 5 bases, with 15 bases between. The length of the CDR3 is 14 residues. CDR3 sequence reads: CASSPGSGWTEAFF. In nucleotides, the CDR3 is TGTGCCAGCAGTCCCGGTTCCGGGTGGACTGAAGCTTTCTTT.

The chain has TRBV24-1 and TRBJ2-7, with D perhaps TRBD1 (6 bases). The CDR3 sequence is 13 residues long. V was pared by 4 bases and J by 2 bases, with 8 bases between. In germline, CDR1 is KGHDR, CDR2 SFDVKD. CDR3: CATSDRTAYEQYF. The CDR3 nucleotides read TGTGCCACCAGTGACAGGACAGCCTACGAGCAGTACTTC.

The chain couples TRBV7-2 to TRBJ2-3, with D unclear. Germline loops: CDR1 SGHTA, CDR2 FQGNSA. V shed 3 bases and J shed 6 bases, with 16 bases lying between them. The CDR3 is 15 residues long. The CDR3 spells CASSFGRGSVDTQYF. CDR3 sequence (DNA): TGTGCCAGCAGCTTCGGTAGAGGTTCGGTCGATACGCAGTATTTT.

There are a few counts of this clone. The J gene is TRBJ2-3, the V gene TRBV9; D not resolved. Germline V gene data show CDR1 as SGDLS and CDR2 as YYNGEE. The CDR3 totals 16 residues. V gave up 0 bases and J gave up 0 bases, with 11 bases separating them. CDR3 protein: CASSVGFSQSTDTQYF. The CDR3 DNA sequence: TGTGCCAGCAGCGTAGGTTTCTCGCAAAGCACAGATACGCAGTATTTT.